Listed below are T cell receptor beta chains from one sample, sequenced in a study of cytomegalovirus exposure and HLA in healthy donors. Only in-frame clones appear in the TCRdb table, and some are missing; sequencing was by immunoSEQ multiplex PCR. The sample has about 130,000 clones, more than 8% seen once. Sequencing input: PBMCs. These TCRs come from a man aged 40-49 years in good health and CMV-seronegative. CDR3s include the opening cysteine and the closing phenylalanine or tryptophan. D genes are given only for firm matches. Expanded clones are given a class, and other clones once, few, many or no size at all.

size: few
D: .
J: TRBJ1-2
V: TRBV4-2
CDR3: CASSQDSTWGTTYYGYTF
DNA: TGTGCCAGCAGCCAAGATAGTACGTGGGGGACAACCTACTATGGCTACACCTTC

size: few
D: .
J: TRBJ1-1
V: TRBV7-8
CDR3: CASSSSGSNWRYTEAFF
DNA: TGTGCCAGCAGTTCCTCGGGATCCAACTGGCGATACACTGAAGCTTTCTTT

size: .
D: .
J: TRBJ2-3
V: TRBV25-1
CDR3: CASSETSDGPEGTDTQYF
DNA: TGTGCCAGCAGTGAAACTTCGGATGGCCCAGAGGGCACAGATACGCAGTATTTT

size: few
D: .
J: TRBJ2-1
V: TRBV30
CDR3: CAWSVGRGHGEQFF
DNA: TGTGCCTGGAGTGTGGGGCGGGGCCACGGTGAGCAGTTCTTC

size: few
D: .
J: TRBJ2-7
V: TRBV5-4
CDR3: CASKSLVNSYEQYF
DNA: TGTGCCAGCAAGTCACTAGTAAACTCCTACGAGCAGTACTTC

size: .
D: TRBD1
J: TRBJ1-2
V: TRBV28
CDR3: CASGPGQGIGGYTF
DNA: TGTGCCAGCGGACCGGGACAGGGAATAGGTGGCTACACCTTC

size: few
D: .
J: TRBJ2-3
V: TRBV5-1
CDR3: CASSLEGRITDTQYF
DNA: TGCGCCAGCAGCTTGGAAGGCAGGATCACAGATACGCAGTATTTT

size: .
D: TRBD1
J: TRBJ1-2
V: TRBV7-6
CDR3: CASSLDLTGPLSNYGYTF
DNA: TGTGCCAGCAGCTTAGACCTGACAGGGCCCCTCAGTAACTATGGCTACACCTTC

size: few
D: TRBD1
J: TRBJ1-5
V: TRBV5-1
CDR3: CASSLGQFSNQAQHF
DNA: TGCGCCAGCAGCCTGGGACAGTTTAGCAATCAGGCCCAGCATTTT

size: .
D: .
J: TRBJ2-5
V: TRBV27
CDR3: CASSSNLLGETQYF
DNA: TGTGCCAGCAGTTCGAATTTACTCGGGGAGACCCAGTACTTC

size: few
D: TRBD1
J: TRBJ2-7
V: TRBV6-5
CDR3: CASSTGTGGLYEQYF
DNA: TGTGCCAGCAGTACCGGGACAGGGGGCTTGTACGAGCAGTACTTC

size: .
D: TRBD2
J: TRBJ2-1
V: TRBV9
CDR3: CASSVGRTAGGRHEQFF
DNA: TGTGCCAGCAGCGTCGGGCGTACGGCGGGGGGTCGACATGAGCAGTTCTTC

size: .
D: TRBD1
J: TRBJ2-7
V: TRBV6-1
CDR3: CASSATGVEQYF
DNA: TGTGCCAGCAGTGCAACAGGGGTTGAGCAGTACTTC

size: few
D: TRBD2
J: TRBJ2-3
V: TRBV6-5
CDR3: CASSSLGLAGADTQYF
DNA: TGTGCCAGCAGTTCCCTAGGGCTGGCGGGGGCAGATACGCAGTATTTT

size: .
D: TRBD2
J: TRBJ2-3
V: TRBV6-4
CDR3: CASSRIAGGGDTQYF
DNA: TGTGCCAGCAGTCGGATAGCGGGGGGAGGAGATACGCAGTATTTT

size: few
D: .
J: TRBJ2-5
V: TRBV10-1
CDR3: CARPGIQETQYF
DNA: TGCGCCAGACCGGGGATTCAAGAGACCCAGTACTTC

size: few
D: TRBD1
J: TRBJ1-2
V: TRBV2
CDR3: CANSRDRLSNYGYTF
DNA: TGTGCCAATTCCCGGGACAGGCTTTCTAACTATGGCTACACCTTC

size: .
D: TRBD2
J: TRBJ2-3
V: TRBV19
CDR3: CATASGASTDTQYF
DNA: TGTGCCACCGCTAGCGGGGCTAGCACAGATACGCAGTATTTT

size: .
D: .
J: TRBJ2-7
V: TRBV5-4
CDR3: CASSFLGASYEQYF
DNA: TGTGCCAGCAGCTTCTTGGGGGCCTCCTACGAGCAGTACTTC

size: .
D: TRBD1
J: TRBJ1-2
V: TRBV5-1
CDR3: CASSETGGVYGYTF
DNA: TGCGCCAGCAGCGAAACAGGGGGAGTCTATGGCTACACCTTC

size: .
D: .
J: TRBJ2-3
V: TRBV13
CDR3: CASSFAGMGTDTQYF
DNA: TGTGCCAGCAGCTTCGCGGGGATGGGCACAGATACTCAGTATTTT

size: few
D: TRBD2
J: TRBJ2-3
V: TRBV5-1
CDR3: CASSWTASGETDTQYF
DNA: TGCGCCAGCAGTTGGACTGCTAGCGGGGAGACAGATACGCAGTATTTT

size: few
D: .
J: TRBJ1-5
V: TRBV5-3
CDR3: CARMGDQPQHF
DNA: TGTGCCAGAATGGGAGATCAGCCCCAGCATTTT

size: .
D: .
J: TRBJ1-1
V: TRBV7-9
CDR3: CASSFGAGADTEAFF
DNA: TGTGCCAGCAGCTTTGGTGCGGGGGCGGACACTGAAGCTTTCTTT

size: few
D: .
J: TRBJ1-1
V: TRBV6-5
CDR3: CASSYSTGPNTEAFF
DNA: TGTGCCAGCAGTTACTCGACAGGACCTAACACTGAAGCTTTCTTT

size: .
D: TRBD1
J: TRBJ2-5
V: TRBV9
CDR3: CASSGGQRKQETQYF
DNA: TGTGCCAGCAGCGGGGGACAGAGGAAACAAGAGACCCAGTACTTC

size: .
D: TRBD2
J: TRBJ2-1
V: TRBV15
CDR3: CATSEVSGGAPDEQFF
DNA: TGTGCCACCAGCGAAGTTAGCGGGGGGGCCCCCGATGAGCAGTTCTTC

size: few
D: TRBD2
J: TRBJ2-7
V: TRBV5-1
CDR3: CASSLALAGGSSYEQYF
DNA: TGCGCCAGCAGCTTGGCACTAGCGGGGGGTAGCTCCTACGAGCAGTACTTC

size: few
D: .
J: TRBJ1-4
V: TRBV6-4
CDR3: CASREALANEKLFF
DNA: TGTGCCAGCAGGGAAGCGTTGGCTAATGAAAAACTGTTTTTT

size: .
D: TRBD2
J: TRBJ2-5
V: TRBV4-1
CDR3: CASSQVSLAVRETQYF
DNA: TGCGCCAGCAGCCAAGTTAGCCTAGCGGTAAGAGAGACCCAGTACTTC

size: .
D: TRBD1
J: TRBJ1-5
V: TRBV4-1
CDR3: CASSQDRGSNQPQHF
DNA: TGCGCCAGCAGCCAGGACAGGGGCAGCAATCAGCCCCAGCATTTT

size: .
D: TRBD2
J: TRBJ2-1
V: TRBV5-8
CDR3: CASSLTSGYNEQFF
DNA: TGTGCCAGCAGCTTGACTAGCGGCTACAATGAGCAGTTCTTC